These 24 T cell receptor beta chains were sequenced from one sample in a study of OX40 agonist ivuxolimab in advanced cancers. The data were produced by immunoSEQ multiplex PCR, yet TCRdb's version contains in-frame clones alone and is incomplete. The sample lists fewer than 25,000 clones; just over 85% were seen once. This material consisted of CD4+ or CD8+ T cells sorted from blood, taken in a trial of the OX40 agonist ivuxolimab. All receptors come from an adult with an advanced solid tumor such as melanoma, head and neck, liver or kidney cancer.

The chain employs TRBV19 and TRBJ2-7, with 7 positions matching TRBD1. V trimming: 3 bases; J trimming: 5 bases; junction bases outside the gene matches: 4. The CDR3 is 13 residues long. Looked up from germline, CDR1 is LNHDA and CDR2 is SQIVND (reference sequence). The CDR3 DNA reads TGTGCCAGTAGTATGACAGGGATCCACGAGCAGTACTTC. Encoded protein: CASSMTGIHEQYF.

V gene TRBV19 combines with J gene TRBJ2-1, with D perhaps TRBD2 (6 bases). Trimming left V 6 bases short and J 6 bases short, with 18 bases between. This CDR3 spans 15 amino acids. Germline values: CDR1 LNHDA, CDR2 SQIVND (reference sequence). CDR3 sequence (DNA): TGTGCCAGTAGACCTACGGAGGCGGGAAGCAATGAGCAGTTCTTC. Encoded protein: CASRPTEAGSNEQFF.

The V and J genes are TRBV29-1 and TRBJ2-7, with a possible D match to TRBD1 (6 bases). Germline V lookup: CDR1 SQVTM, CDR2 ANQGSEA. Trimming stripped 4 bases from V and 7 bases from J, with 8 bases between. The CDR3 is made up of 10 amino acids. This CDR3 is CSVGGQEQYF. For the CDR3, the DNA is TGCAGCGTTGGGGGGCAGGAGCAGTACTTC.

This chain connects TRBV6-6 to TRBJ2-3; no clear D. The germline V gene encodes CDR1 MNHNY and CDR2 SVGAGI (reference sequence). This CDR3 has 15 residues. V lost 0 bases to trimming and J lost 1 base, with 8 bases between them. The CDR3 loop is CASSYSPVGTDTQYF. DNA of the CDR3: TGTGCCAGCAGTTACTCCCCCGTGGGCACAGATACGCAGTATTTT.

The chain links TRBV4-1 to TRBJ2-5, with a tentative D call TRBD2 (6 bases). The length of the CDR3 is 14 residues. Trimming removed 8 bases at V and 4 bases at J, with 17 bases between. Germline CDR1 and CDR2: MGHRA and YSYEKL. The DNA for the CDR3 is TGCGCCAGCGGTGACAAGGGACTCGGAGAGACCCAGTACTTC. Protein: CASGDKGLGETQYF.

V usage is TRBV19 and J usage is TRBJ2-3, with 8 nucleotides matching TRBD1. V was pared by 5 bases and J by 4 bases, with 11 bases of the junction left unmatched. The CDR3 is 16 amino acids. CDR1 and CDR2 (germline): LNHDA, SQIVND (reference sequence). CDR3 DNA sequence: TGTGCCAGTAGTGCCCCGACAGGGGCGCTGCCAGATACGCAGTATTTT. It is translated as CASSAPTGALPDTQYF.

V is TRBV6-5 and J is TRBJ2-7; 7 bases map to TRBD1. CDR1 is MNHEY and CDR2 is SVGAGI in the germline V gene. The CDR3 runs to 14 residues. V shed 2 bases and J 4 bases; nucleotides not matched to a gene: 5. As DNA, the CDR3 is TGTGCCAGCAGTTACGGGCCGGGACAGTACGAGCAGTACTTC. As protein: CASSYGPGQYEQYF.

This sequence joins TRBV19 and TRBJ2-1; 7 positions match TRBD1. The ends lost 5 bases at V and 10 bases at J; junction bases unmatched: 14. CDR3 length equals 15 residues. Per germline, CDR1 LNHDA and CDR2 SQIVND (reference sequence). This chain's CDR3 is CASSLDRAGSLEQFF. CDR3 DNA sequence: TGTGCCAGTAGTCTCGACAGGGCCGGGTCTCTAGAGCAGTTCTTC.

This sequence joins TRBV19 and TRBJ2-7; D gene ambiguous. CDR1 LNHDA and CDR2 SQIVND come from the germline V gene (reference sequence). This CDR3 is built from 14 residues. Trimming pared 5 bases from V and 0 bases from J, leaving 11 bases between. The CDR3 nucleotides are TGTGCCAGTAGTCTTGCCTCGAGCTCCTACGAGCAGTACTTC. Translation gives CASSLASSSYEQYF.

This rearrangement joins TRBV4-1 to TRBJ1-5, with 8 bases matching TRBD1. The V gene end was trimmed by 3 bases and the J gene end by 4 bases; junction bases not matched to a gene: 5. This CDR3 has 15 amino acids. Germline assignment: CDR1 MGHRA and CDR2 YSYEKL. CDR3 region: CASSHTTGVNQPQHF. The CDR3 DNA follows: TGCGCCAGCAGCCATACGACAGGGGTAAATCAGCCCCAGCATTTT.

The V and J genes are TRBV27 and TRBJ2-1; D possibly corresponds to TRBD2 (5 bases). The CDR3 extends over 13 amino acids. Germline loops: CDR1 MNHEY, CDR2 SMNVEV (reference sequence). The V end lost 5 bases, the J end lost 8 bases, and 13 bases lay between the germline ends. The CDR3 loop reads CASSLRVGDEQFF. For the CDR3, the DNA is TGTGCCAGCAGTCTTCGGGTCGGGGATGAGCAGTTCTTC.

With respect to this clone: Germline is not matched at one junction end, which may reflect a read error. CDR3 nucleotides: TGTGCTAGCAGCGCAGACGGACTGGGGCAGTACTTC. This encodes CASSADGLGQYF. The chain uses TRBV7-7 and TRBJ2-7; D might be TRBD2 (5 bases). The CDR3 runs to 12 residues. Germline loops: CDR1 SSHAT, CDR2 FNYEAQ (reference sequence). The variable domain in full, with the rest retrieved from reference TRBV7-7 and TRBJ2-7, is GAGVSQSPRYKVTKRGQDVTLRCDPISSHATLYWYQQALGQGPEFLTYFNYEAQPDKSGLPSDRFSAERPEGSISTLTIQRTEQRDSAMYRCASSADGLGQYFGPGTRLTVT.

This clone appeared a single time. The V and J genes are TRBV6-5 and TRBJ2-5; D remains unclear. The CDR3 sequence is 11 residues long. V lost 2 bases and J lost 5, with 3 bases in between. Germline-derived CDR1 and CDR2 are MNHEY and SVGAGI. The CDR3 sequence is CASSYGETQYF. For the CDR3, the DNA is TGTGCCAGCAGTTACGGGGAGACCCAGTACTTC.

This clone was detected a few times. The rearrangement joins TRBV4-1 to TRBJ2-6; TRBD2 aligns across 11 bases. Trimming took 4 bases from V and 2 from J; bases not matched to a gene: 7. The CDR3 consists of 18 residues. Germline V gene lookup returns CDR1 MGHRA and CDR2 YSYEKL. The DNA for the CDR3 is TGCGCCAGCAGCCGCCACGCTAGCGGGGGGCCTGGGGCCAACGTCCTGACTTTC. Amino acid sequence: CASSRHASGGPGANVLTF.

The rearrangement uses TRBV15 and TRBJ2-1; D unresolved. V shed 1 base and J shed 7 bases, with 14 bases lying between them. Germline loops: CDR1 LNHNV, CDR2 YYDKDF (reference sequence). CDR3 length: 15 amino acids. CDR3 nucleotides: TGTGCCACCAGCAGAGGCCTAGACATCGGGAATGAGCAGTTCTTC. This codes for CATSRGLDIGNEQFF.

This chain links TRBV6-5 with TRBJ1-4, with D maybe TRBD1 (5 bases). Germline loops: CDR1 MNHEY, CDR2 SVGAGI. V lost 4 bases and J lost 5, with 17 bases in between. The CDR3 is 16 amino acids. CDR3 amino acids: CASSLRLQVTNEKLFF. CDR3 DNA sequence: TGTGCCAGCAGTTTACGATTACAGGTGACGAATGAAAAACTGTTTTTT.

This clone was observed once. J is TRBJ2-7 and V is TRBV30; 7 bases are shared with TRBD1. Looked up from germline, CDR1 is GTSNPN and CDR2 is SVGIG (reference sequence). The CDR3 extends over 15 amino acids. J lost 2 bases, V lost 0 bases, and 7 bases had no gene match. The CDR3 DNA sequence: TGTGCCTGGAGTGTCAGTGAGACAGGGCCCTACGAGCAGTACTTC. Translation: CAWSVSETGPYEQYF.

The chain joins TRBV6-1 to TRBJ2-5, with D uncertain. V lost 8 bases and J 7 bases, leaving 2 bases between the germline ends. CDR1 MNHNS and CDR2 SASEGT come from the germline V gene. The CDR3 extends over 8 amino acids. CDR3 DNA sequence: TGTGCCAGCGGGACCCAGTACTTC. This sequence encodes CASGTQYF.

The chain carries TRBV7-6 and TRBJ2-5; D remains unclear. CDR1 is SGHVS and CDR2 is FNYEAQ in the germline V gene. The CDR3 has 12 residues. Trimming removed 5 bases from V and 4 bases from J, with 8 bases in between. This chain's CDR3 is CASSPFGETQYF. CDR3 sequence (DNA): TGTGCCAGCAGCCCCTTTGGAGAGACCCAGTACTTC.

The J gene is TRBJ2-1, the V gene TRBV27; D is possibly TRBD2 (6 bases). Germline V gene data show CDR1 as MNHEY and CDR2 as SMNVEV (reference sequence). This CDR3 is 16 amino acids long. V shed 5 bases and J shed 0 bases, with 14 bases lying between them. CDR3 amino acids: CASSKIAVSSYNEQFF. For the CDR3, the DNA is TGTGCCAGCAGTAAAATAGCGGTTAGCTCCTACAATGAGCAGTTCTTC.

The chain uses TRBV4-1 and TRBJ2-5, with 7 bases matching TRBD2. V was clipped by 1 base and J by 4 bases; unmatched bases: 12. The CDR3 covers 17 residues. Germline V gene data show CDR1 as MGHRA and CDR2 as YSYEKL. This chain's CDR3 is CASSQVPARIAGETQYF. The DNA for the CDR3 is TGCGCCAGCAGCCAAGTCCCCGCCCGGATAGCGGGAGAGACCCAGTACTTC.

The chain has TRBV11-1 and TRBJ1-1; D gene ambiguous. CDR3 size: 13 residues. Germline V gene data show CDR1 as SGHAT and CDR2 as FQDESV (reference sequence). V lost 4 bases, J lost 0 bases, and 6 bases lay in between. The CDR3 DNA reads as TGTGCCAGCAGCTCGGTATTGAACACTGAAGCTTTCTTT. The encoded protein is CASSSVLNTEAFF. The full variable domain, with the rest looked up from reference TRBV11-1 and TRBJ1-1, is EAEVAQSPRYKITEKSQAVAFWCDPISGHATLYWYRQILGQGPELLVQFQDESVVDDSQLPKDRFSAERLKGVDSTLKIQPAELGDSAMYLCASSSVLNTEAFFGQGTRLTVV.

This sequence joins TRBV15 and TRBJ1-5; a possible D gene is TRBD1 (6 bases). V lost 5 bases and J 4 bases, leaving 15 bases between the germline ends. The CDR3 consists of 15 residues. Germline CDR1 and CDR2: LNHNV and YYDKDF (reference sequence). DNA for the CDR3: TGTGCCACCAGCCCAGGGACACCCGGAAATCAGCCCCAGCATTTT. Residues: CATSPGTPGNQPQHF.

The chain carries TRBV27 and TRBJ2-7; 7 bases are a match to TRBD2. The germline V gene has CDR1 MNHEY and CDR2 SMNVEV (reference sequence). V lost 2 bases to trimming and J lost 3 bases; unmatched junction nucleotides: 1. This CDR3 has 13 amino acids. The CDR3 DNA reads TGTGCCAGCAGTTTAGCTAGCGGCTACGAGCAGTACTTC. The encoded protein is CASSLASGYEQYF.